This TCR beta chain emerged from a study of cytomegalovirus exposure and HLA in healthy donors (dated by TCRdb to 2016 to 2017). Turning to the overall study: According to an earlier analysis of a few hundred of the donors, 150 million to 200 million T cells yielded over 90 million unique TCR beta sequences and about 300 Gb of sequence data. About 300 gigabases of sequencing data and tens of millions of unique TCR sequences were included in an early release covering roughly 700 HLA-typed donors. Of the roughly 400 genotyped donors, roughly 80% fell in the genetic ancestry cluster associated with self-reported Caucasian donors. The aim of the study was to test whether cataloging public T cell receptors could identify signatures of past pathogen exposure. The T cell repertoires of roughly 660 subjects were profiled by immunosequencing and related to cytomegalovirus serostatus. Besides the first cohort of roughly 660 subjects, a separate validation cohort made up of around 120 different subjects was used. The study combined high-throughput TCR immunosequencing, statistical association of individual TCRs with disease status, and machine learning to predict cytomegalovirus infection status. In a later analysis, previously published TCR beta repertoires from 666 donors were re-analyzed and high-resolution HLA genotyping was added so that TCR occurrence patterns could be studied. In the later analysis, no new phenotypic data were used to find candidate immune exposures; instead, reliance was placed on TCR beta sequences and their occurrence across donors. To decide whether each TCR beta V gene segment behaved as functional or pseudogenic, an earlier analysis of some 600 of the donors relied on high-throughput TCR beta sequencing. Donor age, sex, ethnicity and CMV serostatus were compiled alongside the repertoire data. In a later genetic analysis, genome-wide SNP genotypes for about 55% of the roughly 700 donors were used, and that subset was treated as a discovery cohort. Every repertoire in the discovery cohort had been generated on one and the same sequencing platform. Class I and class II HLA loci were covered by the typing at four-digit resolution. The number of typed donors differed by locus: roughly 629-640 for A, B, C, DRB1 and DQB1; roughly 510 for DQA1; around 580 for DPA1; and around 490 for DPB1. A few DR-DQ haplotypes were treated as single units for association and clustering because of strong linkage in the cohort. On average, roughly 240,000 unique TCR beta nucleotide sequences were sequenced per donor among roughly 430 genotyped donors of the cohort, with about 17% of those sequences being non-productive. Study-level results and caveats: A further reported finding was that TCR beta sequences accurately predicted the HLA-A and HLA-B alleles for most subjects in the first cohort. Compared with equally common non-associated chains, HLA-associated TCR beta chains in a later analysis were more clonally expanded and had lower generation probabilities. The classifier was reported to diagnose cytomegalovirus status with high specificity and sensitivity in both the original cohort and the validation cohort. In a later analysis, most CMV-associated TCR beta chains were found to appear HLA-restricted, with HLA associations seemingly driven largely by CMV exposure. CMV serostatus was the only immune exposure information available for the cohort. V-gene and J-gene trimming of TCR beta chains was associated with a missense DCLRE1C variant in a later genetic analysis, and the association was replicated in an independent cohort. Strong co-occurrence of HLA alleles, especially DR and DQ, made assigning TCR associations to individual alleles difficult. A group of highly shared sequence variants was considered likely to be a technical artifact of the sequencing pipeline. It was suggested by the authors that the approach could potentially be generalized to other disease states and immunological phenotypes. In an earlier analysis of about 600 of the donors, most TCR beta V segments appeared in productive rearrangements about 90% or about 30% of the time, broadly matching IMGT annotations. The earlier analysis of some 560 of the donors excluded roughly 17 rarely observed V segments, including chromosome 9 orphons, because counts were too low. Across donors, most TCR sequences were observed very rarely, whereas some public TCRs were present in many individuals. A later analysis found that TCR association rates varied across HLA loci, with DRB1 alleles showing the most associated TCRs and HLA-C alleles the fewest. Some IMGT-functional V segments, including TRBV6-2 and TRBV6-3, could not be distinguished by the 87-base-pair reads and were therefore excluded. Specific HLA alleles were associated with over 15,000 TCR beta sequences at a false discovery rate of 0.05 in a later analysis. The presence/absence analyses assumed that sequencing depth was roughly uniform across donors, and that assumption may not be true. Linkage disequilibrium might explain the correlated functional status among segregating V segments, but an unknown experimental factor could not be ruled out. The study gave a list of 150 to 200 TCR beta chains associated with cytomegalovirus. Because some donors lacked HLA typing at each locus, the association tests relied only on the typed subset. Three of the identified cytomegalovirus-associated TCR beta chains were confirmed in vitro to be specific for cytomegalovirus antigens. The cohort was sequenced for TCR beta chains only, and without alpha or paired-chain data the features that could be detected were limited. In a later analysis, several top co-occurrence clusters were reported to appear linked to parvovirus B19, influenza, CMV and Epstein-Barr virus. In a later genetic analysis, fewer N-insertions in productive TCRs were reported among donors in an Asian-associated ancestry cluster than the approximately 710-donor mean.

Receptors were amplified or captured by the immunoSEQ multiplex PCR assay. The multiplex PCR relied on a mix of 60 forward primers for TCR Vbeta segments and 13 reverse primers for TCR Jbeta segments. A multiplex PCR assay on genomic DNA amplified the CDR3 region of rearranged TCR beta genes. Amplified TCR beta libraries were sequenced as 87-base-pair reads on the Illumina HiSeq System. From the authors' description of their analysis: A later analysis counted about 80 million unique TCR beta chains across the 666 repertoires, and roughly 9.9 million of these chains were shared by at least two donors. Raw reads were error-corrected and collapsed into unique sequences by a nearest-neighbor algorithm in which closely related sequences were merged to remove PCR and sequencing errors. CDR3 sequences were aligned to IMGT reference sequences to assign V, D and J gene segments. For a sequence to be retained, a match of at least six nucleotides to both a V gene segment and a J gene segment was required. A rearrangement counted as productive if the CDR3 had no stop codons and remained in frame with V and J, and every other rearrangement counted as non-productive. Following IMGT convention, CDR3 was defined as the stretch from the second conserved V-encoded cysteine up to the conserved J-encoded phenylalanine. The earlier analysis of about 620 of the donors excluded sequences that lacked an unambiguous match to a single V gene segment. An earlier analysis of several hundred of the donors called V segments functional above 56.7% productive rearrangements and segregating when the between-donor standard deviation exceeded 5%. A statistical classification framework was built to diagnose cytomegalovirus status from the catalog of TCR beta chain sequences. V and J gene assignment, in a later analysis, came from comparing TCR nucleotide sequences with IMGT/GENE-DB human TR gene sequences. A later analysis assigned CDR3 sequences and most-parsimonious VDJ recombination scenarios with the TCRdist pipeline. A later analysis defined each TCR beta chain by its CDR3 amino acid sequence plus V-gene family, and excluded reads lacking a unique V-gene family. In a later analysis, 450 to 600 highly shared, low-generation-probability nucleotide sequences were removed to address suspected cross-contamination and a sequencing artifact. For each public chain, a later analysis derived a clonal expansion index from normalized ranks of inferred template counts within each repertoire. A later analysis computed generation probabilities with a VDJ recombination model fitted to out-of-frame rearrangements, and checked the results against IGoR. In a later analysis, hypergeometric tests were used to score TCR-TCR, TCR-HLA and TCR-CMV co-occurrence, with a repertoire-size bias correction applied to TCR pairs. False discovery rates were estimated in a later analysis by permuting HLA or CMV assignments 20 times. In a later analysis, co-occurring TCRs were grouped with DBSCAN, and TCRdist sequence similarity was added when clustering was performed within HLA-allele-positive subsets. For co-occurrence clustering, repertoires with fewer than 30,000 or more than 120,000 public chains were excluded, along with roughly 5 repertoires with anomalous nucleotide sharing. Entries here come from immuneACCESS through TCRdb and include only in-frame sequences with V and J called. Some clones fail to appear in such tables; in the studies checked, an unresolved V gene covers under half of the shortfall, and the cause of the remainder is unknown. V and J calls and clone size are those listed in that table; D and trimming were worked out from the DNA. A total of 130,000 to 150,000 clones appear in this sample, around 84% of them only once. The top ten clones comprise about 3% of the sample.

In total, around 600 healthy bone marrow donors made up the cohort. All cohort members were sampled while nominally healthy, although unrecorded immune exposures were likely present. The donor was CMV seropositive and was included in the group of 250 to 300 seropositive cohort members. Each donor provided a peripheral blood sample, and peripheral blood mononuclear cells were used for TCR beta sequencing. Genomic DNA was extracted from the blood cell samples with the Qiagen DNeasy Blood Extraction Kit. The V and J ends are trimmed by 6 bases and 0 bases, leaving 12 bases between them. CDR1 and CDR2 are drawn from the germline V gene: KGHSH, LQKENI. The CDR3 goes from the cysteine to the phenylalanine over 14 residues. The read is trimmed to its CDR3 DNA, 42 bases read in frame from base 1. Notes on this clone: No cognate antigen has been identified for it. The sample holds no much larger clone one base away, and base qualities are not on file.

This TCR was recovered from a man aged 40-50 years in good health and CMV-seropositive. Here the chain combines TRBV18 and TRBJ2-7, with TRBD1 tentatively as D gene (6 bases match). The sequenced sample consisted of PBMCs. DNA sequence: TGTGCCAGCTCGCCGGACAGCAGCTCCTACGAGCAGTACTTC. Its amino acids are CASSPDSSSYEQYF. Here the CDR3 is joined to the reference TRBV18 and TRBJ2-7 genes, and the full variable domain is: NAGVMQNPRHLVRRRGQEARLRCSPMKGHSHVYWYRQLPEEGLKFMVYLQKENIIDESGMPKERFSAEFPKEGPSILRIQQVVRGDSAAYFCASSPDSSSYEQYFGPGTRLTVT.